A single sample is the source of the 14 T cell receptor beta chains below, sequenced in a study of T cells after yellow fever vaccination. TCRdb ran MiXCR on the 5' RACE reads and lists one entry per CDR3 protein. This table has over 250,000 distinct CDR3 sequences, around 5.3% appearing once. This sample comprised CD4+ T cells sorted from PBMCs, obtained on the day of the yellow fever booster vaccination. The source of these receptors is a man aged 18 to 35 who received the YFV17D yellow fever vaccine.

This sequence joins TRBV6-5 and TRBJ1-2; 8 positions agree with TRBD1. The CDR3 runs 13 residues. The ends lost 5 bases at V and 8 bases at J; junction bases unmatched: 7. Germline V gene sequence: CDR1 MNHEY, CDR2 SVGAGI. CDR3 amino acids: CASSTTGGKGYTF. CDR3 coding DNA: TGTGCCAGCAGTACAACAGGGGGAAAGGGCTACACCTTC.

This chain connects TRBV11-3 to TRBJ2-2; TRBD2 is a possible D gene (6 bases). CDR1 and CDR2 (germline): SGHNT, YENEEA. Trimming took 5 bases from V and 3 from J, leaving 13 bases between them. This CDR3 region has 15 residues. CDR3 sequence reads: CASSPGDGYTGELFF. CDR3 nucleotides: TGTGCCAGCAGCCCGGGGGACGGATACACCGGGGAGCTGTTTTTT.

The genes are TRBV7-9 and TRBJ1-5; D uncertain. Deletions cut 1 base from V and 7 bases from J, with 14 bases between. The CDR3 loop spans 15 amino acids. Germline CDR1 and CDR2: SEHNR and FQNEAQ (reference sequence). CDR3 sequence (DNA): TGTGCCAGCAGCTTAGGTTCAGGCCTATCCCAGCCCCAGCATTTT. Amino acid sequence: CASSLGSGLSQPQHF.

In its sample, this clonotype was seen a few times. The genes are TRBV12-3 or TRBV12-4 and TRBJ2-3; 8 bases align to TRBD2. This CDR3 region has 16 residues. V lost 3 bases and J lost 4; bases outside the gene matches: 9. CDR3 sequence: CASSLAGGRTADTQYF. CDR3 DNA: TGTGCCAGCAGTTTGGCGGGGGGCCGTACGGCAGATACGCAGTATTTT.

This clonotype came up many times. The CDR3: CATMGGAPSRQFF. DNA for the CDR3: TGTGCCACCATGGGGGGCGCACCTTCCAGGCAGTTCTTC. The rearrangement joins TRBV24-1 to TRBJ2-1; D possibly uses TRBD1 or TRBD2 (6 bases each). Germline V gene lookup returns CDR1 KGHDR and CDR2 SFDVKD. The CDR3 loop spans 13 amino acids. V shed 8 bases and J shed 12 bases, with 19 bases lying between them.

The rearrangement links TRBV4-1 to TRBJ2-7; D not certain. Germline V gene sequence: CDR1 MGHRA, CDR2 YSYEKL. Trimming removed 3 bases from V and 3 bases from J, with 9 bases in between. The CDR3 spans 13 residues. This CDR3 is CASSHPLSYEQYF. In DNA, the CDR3 is TGCGCCAGCAGCCACCCCCTAAGCTACGAGCAGTACTTC.

This clonotype was recorded a few times. The V gene is TRBV12-3 or TRBV12-4, the J gene TRBJ2-5; 8 nucleotides agree with TRBD1. V was pared by 3 bases and J by 2 bases, with 8 bases of the junction left unmatched. CDR3 length: 16 amino acids. CDR3 amino acids: CASSLGQDEQQETQYF. DNA for the CDR3: TGTGCCAGCAGTTTGGGACAGGACGAACAACAAGAGACCCAGTACTTC.

This clonotype showed up just a few times. The V and J genes are TRBV7-2 and TRBJ2-6; maybe TRBD2 (5 bases). Germline CDR1 is SGHTA and CDR2 is FQGNSA. CDR3 length: 16 residues. V was cut by 0 bases and J by 4 bases, with 10 bases left in between. The CDR3 protein is CASSLAPGSGANVLTF. CDR3 DNA sequence: TGTGCCAGCAGCTTAGCTCCGGGGTCCGGGGCCAACGTCCTGACTTTC. Full variable domain (remainder filled in from reference TRBV7-2 and TRBJ2-6): GAGVSQSPSNKVTEKGKDVELRCDPISGHTALYWYRQSLGQGLEFLIYFQGNSAPDKSGLPSDRFSAERTGGSVSTLTIQRTQQEDSAVYLCASSLAPGSGANVLTFGAGSRLTVL.

The J gene is TRBJ2-1, the V gene TRBV7-9, with 10 bases fitting TRBD1. This CDR3 has 13 amino acids. V shed 5 bases and J 15 bases; nucleotides not matched to a gene: 10. Germline-derived CDR1 and CDR2 are SEHNR and FQNEAQ (reference sequence). In DNA form, the CDR3 reads TGTGCCAGCAGCCCAATAGGACAGGGGGTTTTGTTCTTC. It is translated as CASSPIGQGVLFF.

The V call is TRBV20-1, the J call TRBJ2-2; D is perhaps TRBD1 (5 bases). V lost 0 bases and J lost 5, with 7 bases in between. The germline CDR1 and CDR2 sequences are DFQATT and SNEGSKA (reference sequence). There are 13 residues in the CDR3. This chain's CDR3 is CSARDQGTGELFF. In DNA form, the CDR3 reads TGCAGTGCTAGAGATCAGGGAACCGGGGAGCTGTTTTTT.

This clonotype was detected many times. This sequence joins TRBV7-2 and TRBJ2-3; no clear D gene. V was clipped by 3 bases and J by 4 bases, with 8 bases between them. The CDR3 totals 13 residues. The V gene's germline CDR1 is SGHTA and CDR2 FQGNSA. Here the CDR3 reads CASSFSKADTQYF. CDR3 in DNA: TGTGCCAGCAGCTTTAGCAAGGCAGATACGCAGTATTTT.

The chain has TRBV7-9 and TRBJ1-6, with no clear D. The germline V and J ends were trimmed by 5 bases and 7 bases, with 3 bases remaining between them. The CDR3 extends over 11 amino acids. Germline V CDR1 and CDR2: SEHNR, FQNEAQ (reference sequence). Here the CDR3 reads CASSRNSPLHF. The DNA of the CDR3 is TGTGCCAGCAGCCGGAATTCACCCCTCCACTTT.

This clonotype was counted many times. The gene calls are TRBV12-3 or TRBV12-4 and TRBJ1-4; D may be TRBD1 (5 bases). V was clipped by 2 bases and J by 8 bases, with 15 bases between them. This CDR3 has 15 residues. The DNA for the CDR3 is TGTGCCAGCAGTTTAAGCCCGGGGGGAATCGAAAAACTGTTTTTT. Translation: CASSLSPGGIEKLFF.

This clonotype was observed a few times. The chain joins TRBV20-1 to TRBJ1-1, with unresolved D. Between the trimmed V and J ends, which lost 3 bases and 2 bases, there was a span of 10 bases. The CDR3 is 13 residues long. Germline assignment: CDR1 DFQATT and CDR2 SNEGSKA (reference sequence). CDR3 sequence reads: CSASTVGNTEAFF. For the CDR3, the DNA is TGCAGTGCTAGTACAGTCGGAAACACTGAAGCTTTCTTT.